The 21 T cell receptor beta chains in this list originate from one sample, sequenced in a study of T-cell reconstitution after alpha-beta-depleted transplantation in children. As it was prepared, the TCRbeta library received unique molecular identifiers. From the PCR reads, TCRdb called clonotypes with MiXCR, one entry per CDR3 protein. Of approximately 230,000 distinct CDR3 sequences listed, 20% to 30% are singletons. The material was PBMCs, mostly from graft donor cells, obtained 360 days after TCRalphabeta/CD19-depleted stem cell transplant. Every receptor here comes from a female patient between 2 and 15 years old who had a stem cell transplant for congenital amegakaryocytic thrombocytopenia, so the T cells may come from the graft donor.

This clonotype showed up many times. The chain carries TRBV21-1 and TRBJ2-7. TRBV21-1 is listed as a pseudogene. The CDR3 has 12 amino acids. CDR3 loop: CASSKLTYEQYF. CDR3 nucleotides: TGTGCCAGCAGCAAATTAACCTACGAGCAGTACTTC.

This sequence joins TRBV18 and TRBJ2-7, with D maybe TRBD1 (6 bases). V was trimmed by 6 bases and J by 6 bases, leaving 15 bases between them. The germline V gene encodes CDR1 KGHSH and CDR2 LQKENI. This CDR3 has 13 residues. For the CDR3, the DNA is TGTGCCAGCTCTCAGAACAGGGATTCCGAGCAGTACTTC. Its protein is CASSQNRDSEQYF.

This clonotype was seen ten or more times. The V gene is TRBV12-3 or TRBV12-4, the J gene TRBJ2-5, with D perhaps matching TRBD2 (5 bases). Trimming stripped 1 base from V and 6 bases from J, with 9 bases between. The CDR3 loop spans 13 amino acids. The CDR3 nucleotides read TGTGCCAGCAGTTTAGTAAGAGGGAAGACCCAGTACTTC. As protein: CASSLVRGKTQYF.

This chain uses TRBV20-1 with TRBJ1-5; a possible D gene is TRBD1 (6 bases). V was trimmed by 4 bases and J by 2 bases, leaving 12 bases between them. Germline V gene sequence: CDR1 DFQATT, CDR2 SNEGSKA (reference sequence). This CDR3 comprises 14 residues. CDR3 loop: CSAIKGEGNQPQHF. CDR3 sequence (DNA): TGCAGTGCTATCAAGGGGGAGGGCAATCAGCCCCAGCATTTT.

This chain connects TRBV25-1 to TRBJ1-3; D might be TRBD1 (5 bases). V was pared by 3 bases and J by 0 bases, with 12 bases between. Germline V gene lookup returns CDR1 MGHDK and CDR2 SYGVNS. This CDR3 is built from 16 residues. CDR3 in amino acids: CASSDPGKSSGNTIYF. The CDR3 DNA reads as TGTGCCAGCAGTGATCCAGGGAAGAGCTCTGGAAACACCATATATTTT.

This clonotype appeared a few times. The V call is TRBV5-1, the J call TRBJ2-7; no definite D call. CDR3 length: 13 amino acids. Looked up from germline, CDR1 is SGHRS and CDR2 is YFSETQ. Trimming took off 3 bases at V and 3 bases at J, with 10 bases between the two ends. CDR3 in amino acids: CASSWVLNYEQYF. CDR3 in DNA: TGCGCCAGCAGCTGGGTACTAAACTACGAGCAGTACTTC.

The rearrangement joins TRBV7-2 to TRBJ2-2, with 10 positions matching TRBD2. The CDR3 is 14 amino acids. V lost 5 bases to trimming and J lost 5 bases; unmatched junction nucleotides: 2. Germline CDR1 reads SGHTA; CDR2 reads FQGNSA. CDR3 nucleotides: TGTGCCAGCAGCCGAGCGGGGGGGACCGGGGAGCTGTTTTTT. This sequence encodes CASSRAGGTGELFF.

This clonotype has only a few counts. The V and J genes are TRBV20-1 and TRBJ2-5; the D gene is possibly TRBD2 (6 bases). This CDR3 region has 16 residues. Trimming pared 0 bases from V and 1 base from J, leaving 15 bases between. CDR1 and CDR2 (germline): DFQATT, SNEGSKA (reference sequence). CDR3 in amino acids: CSARDYQRRGQETQYF. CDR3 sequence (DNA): TGCAGTGCTAGAGATTACCAGCGGAGGGGCCAAGAGACCCAGTACTTC.

CDR3: CASSESTIPPGELFF. Written as DNA, the CDR3 is TGCGCCAGCAGTGAGTCGACTATCCCCCCCGGGGAGCTGTTTTTT. The chain is built from TRBV10-2 and TRBJ2-2; perhaps TRBD2 as D (5 bases). The CDR3 is 15 amino acids. V shed 0 bases and J shed 6 bases, with 11 bases lying between them. The V gene's germline CDR1 is WSHSY and CDR2 SAAADI.

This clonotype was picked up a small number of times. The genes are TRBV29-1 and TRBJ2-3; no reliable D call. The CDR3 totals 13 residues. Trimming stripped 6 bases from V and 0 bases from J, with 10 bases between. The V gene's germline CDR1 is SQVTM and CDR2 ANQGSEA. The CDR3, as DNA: TGCAGCGTCCCAACGGGTAGCACAGATACGCAGTATTTT. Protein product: CSVPTGSTDTQYF.

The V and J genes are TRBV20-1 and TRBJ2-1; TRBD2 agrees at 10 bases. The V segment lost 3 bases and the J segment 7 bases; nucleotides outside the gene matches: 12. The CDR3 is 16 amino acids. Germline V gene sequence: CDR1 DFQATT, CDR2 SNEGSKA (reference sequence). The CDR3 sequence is CSASHPTSGDFNEQFF. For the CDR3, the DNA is TGCAGTGCTAGCCACCCAACTAGCGGGGATTTTAATGAGCAGTTCTTC.

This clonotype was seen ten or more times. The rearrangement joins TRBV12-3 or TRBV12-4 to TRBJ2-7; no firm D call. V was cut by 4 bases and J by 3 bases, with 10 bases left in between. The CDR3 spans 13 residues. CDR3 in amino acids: CASSSRFVYEQYF. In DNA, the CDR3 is TGTGCCAGCAGTTCCCGGTTTGTCTACGAGCAGTACTTC.

CDR3 nucleotide sequence: TGTGCCAGCAGCCAAGATACCCGTAGTGGTGAGACCCAGTACTTC. It translates to CASSQDTRSGETQYF. This chain connects TRBV3-1 to TRBJ2-5; D is uncertain. Germline CDR1 is LGHDT and CDR2 is YNNKEL (reference sequence). V gave up 0 bases and J gave up 5 bases, with 13 bases separating them. This CDR3 is 15 amino acids long.

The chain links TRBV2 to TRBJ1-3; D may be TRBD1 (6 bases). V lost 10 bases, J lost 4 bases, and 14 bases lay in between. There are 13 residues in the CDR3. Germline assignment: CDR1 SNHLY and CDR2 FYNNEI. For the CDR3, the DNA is TGTGCCACCACAGGGCGCATCGGAAACACCATATATTTT. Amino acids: CATTGRIGNTIYF.

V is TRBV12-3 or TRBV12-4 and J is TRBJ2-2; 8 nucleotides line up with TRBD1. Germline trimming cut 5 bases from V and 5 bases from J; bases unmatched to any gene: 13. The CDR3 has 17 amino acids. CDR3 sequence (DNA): TGTGCCAGCAGTCCGACAGGGGCCTCCTCCTCTACCGGGGAGCTGTTTTTT. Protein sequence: CASSPTGASSSTGELFF.

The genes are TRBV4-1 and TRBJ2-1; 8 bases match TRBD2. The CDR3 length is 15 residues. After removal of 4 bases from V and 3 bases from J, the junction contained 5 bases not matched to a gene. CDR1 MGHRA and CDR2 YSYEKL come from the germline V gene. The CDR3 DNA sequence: TGCGCCAGCAGCCCGCAGCGGGAGTTCTACAATGAGCAGTTCTTC. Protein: CASSPQREFYNEQFF.

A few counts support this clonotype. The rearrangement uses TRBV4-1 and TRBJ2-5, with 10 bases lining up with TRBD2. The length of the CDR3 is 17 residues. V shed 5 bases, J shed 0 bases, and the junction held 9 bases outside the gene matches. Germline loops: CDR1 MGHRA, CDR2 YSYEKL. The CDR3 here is CASSARLGLADQETQYF. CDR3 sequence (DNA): TGCGCCAGCAGCGCCCGATTAGGACTAGCGGACCAAGAGACCCAGTACTTC.

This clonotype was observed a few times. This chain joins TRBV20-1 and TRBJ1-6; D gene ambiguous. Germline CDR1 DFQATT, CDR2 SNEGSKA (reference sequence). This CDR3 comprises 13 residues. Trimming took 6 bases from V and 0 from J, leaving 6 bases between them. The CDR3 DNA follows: TGCAGTGCAGTGGTCTCCTATAATTCACCCCTCCACTTT. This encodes CSAVVSYNSPLHF.

CDR3: CASSLGPISNQPQHF. CDR3 in DNA: TGTGCCAGCAGTTTGGGCCCGATCAGCAATCAGCCCCAGCATTTT. The V and J genes are TRBV28 and TRBJ1-5; D is unresolved. This CDR3 comprises 15 residues. The V and J ends lost 3 bases and 1 base respectively, with 10 bases between them. From germline, CDR1 is MDHEN and CDR2 SYDVKM.

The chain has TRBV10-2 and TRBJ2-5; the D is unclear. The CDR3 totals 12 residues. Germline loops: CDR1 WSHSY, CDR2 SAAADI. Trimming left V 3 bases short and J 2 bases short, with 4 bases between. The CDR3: CASSDRQETQYF. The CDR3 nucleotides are TGCGCCAGCAGTGACAGGCAAGAGACCCAGTACTTC.

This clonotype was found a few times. CDR3 DNA sequence: TGTGCCAGCATTCTGGGGGTACAGCAGTTCTTC. It translates to CASILGVQQFF. J is TRBJ2-1 and V is TRBV12-3 or TRBV12-4; D assignment may be TRBD1 or TRBD2 (5 bases each). The CDR3 spans 11 residues. The V gene lost 7 bases and the J gene lost 11 bases, with 12 bases spanning the gap.